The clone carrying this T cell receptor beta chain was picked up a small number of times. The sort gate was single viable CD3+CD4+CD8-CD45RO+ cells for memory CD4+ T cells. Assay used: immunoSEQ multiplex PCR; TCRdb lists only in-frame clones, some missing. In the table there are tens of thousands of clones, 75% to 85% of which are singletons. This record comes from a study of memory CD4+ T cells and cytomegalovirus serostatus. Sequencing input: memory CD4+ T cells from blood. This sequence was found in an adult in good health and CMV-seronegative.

CDR3 region: CASSQVFQGQETQYF. DNA of the CDR3: TGTGCCAGCAGCCAAGTCTTCCAGGGCCAAGAGACCCAGTACTTC. The chain combines TRBV4-2 with TRBJ2-5; a weak D match, TRBD1 (5 bases). The CDR3 has 15 amino acids. From germline, CDR1 is LGHNA and CDR2 YNFKEQ. Trimming removed 1 base from V and 1 base from J, with 10 bases in between.